The present T cell receptor (beta chain) was sequenced within a study of T cell responses to AZD1222 COVID-19 vaccine. Turning to the study itself: Some second doses came at about 4 weeks and others at about 12 weeks; these were pooled. Whole-study findings and limits: Baseline seropositivity characterized only a handful of AZD1222 recipients. A mostly white British donor set with more females was recruited, and clonal diversity was possibly underestimated. The span of vaccine-associated CD4 TCRs extended across spike, with dominance at 160-218 and 743-854.

A word on this clone: Its antigen is undetermined.

Sequencing was performed with immunoSEQ multiplex PCR; in TCRdb, only in-frame clones are kept and a portion is missing. The sample contains some 22,000 clones, about 80% of which appear only once. The specimen comprised peripheral blood, sampled on day 0 of AZD1222 vaccination. The clonotype comes from an adult in good health.

The DNA for the CDR3 is TGTGCCAGCAGCGCTAGCGAAAACACCGGGGAGCTGTTTTTT. It encodes CASSASENTGELFF. This chain links TRBV7-9 with TRBJ2-2, with a possible D match to TRBD2 (6 bases). Trimming removed 5 bases from V and 2 bases from J, with 9 bases in between. The germline gives CDR1 SEHNR, CDR2 FQNEAQ (reference sequence). The CDR3 contains 14 residues.